This TCR beta chain was retrieved from a study of PD-L1 blockade in urothelial cancer. Time point defined: peripheral blood 6 weeks after treatment start. Patients' cancers were locally advanced or metastatic urothelial carcinomas. Sample numbers ranged from 1 to 8 per patient, encompassing pretreatment and on-treatment collections. Synthetic templates analogous to TCR were spiked into all PCRs individually. The data were produced by immunoSEQ multiplex PCR, yet TCRdb's version contains in-frame clones alone and is incomplete. The sample yields tens of thousands of clones, 79% seen once. CDR1 and CDR2 from the germline V gene are LNHDA and SQIVND (reference sequence). The CDR3 has 17 residues. V dropped 5 bases and J dropped 2 bases, with 19 bases sitting between them.

The sample was PBMCs, taken around atezolizumab (anti-PD-L1) treatment. The origin of this receptor is a man between 65 and 80 years old with urothelial cancer. The rearrangement uses TRBV19 and TRBJ2-1, with D possibly matching TRBD2 (6 bases). The CDR3 loop is CASSFPPGGVAYNEQFF. The CDR3 nucleotides read TGTGCCAGTAGTTTCCCTCCGGGCGGGGTGGCCTACAATGAGCAGTTCTTC. The whole variable domain, filled in from reference TRBV19 and TRBJ2-1, reads DGGITQSPKYLFRKEGQNVTLSCEQNLNHDAMYWYRQDPGQGLRLIYYSQIVNDFQKGDIAEGYSVSREKKESFPLTVTSAQKNPTAFYLCASSFPPGGVAYNEQFFGPGTRLTVL.